The 22 T cell receptor beta chains in this list originate from one sample, sequenced in a study of vaccination effects on CD4 cells after COVID-19. TCRdb keeps only in-frame clones here, not all; method: immunoSEQ multiplex PCR. This repertoire shows about 46,000 clones, roughly 80% found once; its top ten account for roughly 9.4%. Their target antigens are unknown. Having been cultured for under twelve days, the cells underwent CD4+ T cell isolation. Sequences were derived from CD4+ T cells from PBMCs cultured without peptide, sampled before COVID-19 vaccination. The receptors were gathered from a human donor who had a prior SARS-CoV-2 infection.

The chain recombines TRBV7-3 with TRBJ1-1; D might be TRBD1 (5 bases). Per germline, CDR1 SGHTA and CDR2 FQGTGA. The CDR3 loop spans 14 amino acids. V was shortened by 5 bases and J by 4 bases, with 14 bases between the two germline ends. The CDR3 coding sequence is TGTGCCAGCAGCCCAATCGGGGGGTCCACTGAAGCTTTCTTT. This translates into CASSPIGGSTEAFF.

The CDR3 bases are TGTGCCAGTAGTATGGGGGGAGAGGGGCGTACTGAAGCTTTCTTT. As protein: CASSMGGEGRTEAFF. The V gene is TRBV19, the J gene TRBJ1-1; weak D call: TRBD1 (5 bases). Trimming pared 3 bases from V and 5 bases from J, leaving 16 bases between. CDR3 length: 15 residues. Germline CDR1 is LNHDA and CDR2 is SQIVND (reference sequence). Together with reference TRBV19 and TRBJ1-1, the CDR3 gives the full variable domain: DGGITQSPKYLFRKEGQNVTLSCEQNLNHDAMYWYRQDPGQGLRLIYYSQIVNDFQKGDIAEGYSVSREKKESFPLTVTSAQKNPTAFYLCASSMGGEGRTEAFFGQGTRLTVV.

V usage is TRBV29-1 and J usage is TRBJ2-3; tentatively, D is TRBD2 (5 bases). This CDR3 contains 13 residues. Germline V gene sequence: CDR1 SQVTM, CDR2 ANQGSEA. Between the trimmed V and J ends, which lost 5 bases and 1 base, there was a span of 10 bases. CDR3 protein: CSVRDGGTDTQYF. The CDR3, as DNA: TGCAGCGTTCGGGATGGCGGCACAGATACGCAGTATTTT.

The rearrangement links TRBV15 to TRBJ1-6; 7 nucleotides agree with TRBD1. Germline CDR1 and CDR2: LNHNV and YYDKDF (reference sequence). Trimming took 5 bases from V and 6 from J; bases not matched to a gene: 4. This CDR3 region has 14 residues. The CDR3 nucleotides are TGTGCCACCAGCCGGGACAGCTTTAATTCACCCCTCCACTTT. Translating gives CATSRDSFNSPLHF.

The rearrangement joins TRBV9 to TRBJ1-2, with 8 bases lining up with TRBD1. Germline V lookup: CDR1 SGDLS, CDR2 YYNGEE. V trimming: 4 bases; J trimming: 6 bases; junction bases outside the gene matches: 5. The CDR3 consists of 13 residues. CDR3 nucleotides: TGTGCCAGCAGCCTTGGACAGGGCGATGGCTACACCTTC. The encoded protein is CASSLGQGDGYTF.

This chain connects TRBV5-4 to TRBJ2-5; the match to TRBD2 covers 12 bases. V was pared by 4 bases and J by 2 bases, with 6 bases of the junction left unmatched. Germline loops: CDR1 SGHNT, CDR2 YYREEE (reference sequence). The CDR3 covers 16 residues. The CDR3 DNA follows: TGTGCCAGCAGCGGGGGACTAGCGGGCAATCAAGAGACCCAGTACTTC. The encoded protein is CASSGGLAGNQETQYF.

The chain couples TRBV5-1 to TRBJ2-7; D uncertain. CDR3 length: 11 amino acids. The V gene's germline CDR1 is SGHRS and CDR2 YFSETQ. The germline V and J ends were trimmed by 0 bases and 8 bases, with 6 bases remaining between them. The chain's CDR3 is CASSLASKQYF. As DNA, the CDR3 is TGCGCCAGCAGCTTGGCCAGTAAGCAGTACTTC.

This chain joins TRBV18 and TRBJ2-7; unclear D gene. Looked up from germline, CDR1 is KGHSH and CDR2 is LQKENI. The CDR3 covers 15 residues. Trimming stripped 2 bases from V and 0 bases from J, with 11 bases between. CDR3 in amino acids: CASSPTDTLSYEQYF. DNA of the CDR3: TGTGCCAGCTCACCAACCGACACTCTCTCCTACGAGCAGTACTTC. The entire variable domain, with the rest obtained from reference TRBV18 and TRBJ2-7, is as follows: NAGVMQNPRHLVRRRGQEARLRCSPMKGHSHVYWYRQLPEEGLKFMVYLQKENIIDESGMPKERFSAEFPKEGPSILRIQQVVRGDSAAYFCASSPTDTLSYEQYFGPGTRLTVT.

Here the CDR3 reads CASSVSGDEKLFF. Here the CDR3 DNA reads TGTGCCAGCTCGGTTAGCGGAGATGAAAAACTGTTTTTT. The V gene is TRBV9, the J gene TRBJ1-4, with no clear D. The CDR3 has 13 amino acids. The germline V gene has CDR1 SGDLS and CDR2 YYNGEE. V was cut by 7 bases and J by 6 bases, with 13 bases left in between.

The gene calls are TRBV7-9 and TRBJ2-6, with D perhaps matching TRBD1 (6 bases). Germline lookup yields CDR1 SEHNR and CDR2 FQNEAQ (reference sequence). The CDR3 covers 15 residues. V was pared by 5 bases and J by 1 base, with 9 bases between. Here the CDR3 reads CASSPRGSGANVLTF. CDR3 sequence (DNA): TGTGCCAGCAGCCCAAGGGGGTCTGGGGCCAACGTCCTGACTTTC.

V gene TRBV5-4 combines with J gene TRBJ1-2; maybe TRBD1 (5 bases). The germline V gene encodes CDR1 SGHNT and CDR2 YYREEE (reference sequence). This CDR3 region has 17 residues. The V and J ends lost 4 bases and 6 bases respectively, with 25 bases between them. CDR3 amino acids: CASSPATKGRGGDGYTF. DNA for the CDR3: TGTGCCAGCAGCCCGGCAACGAAGGGGAGGGGTGGGGATGGCTACACCTTC.

The genes are TRBV7-3 and TRBJ2-5; no clear D. Germline V gene data show CDR1 as SGHTA and CDR2 as FQGTGA. This CDR3 has 13 amino acids. The V gene lost 4 bases and the J gene lost 1 base, with 7 bases spanning the gap. The DNA of the CDR3 is TGTGCCAGCAGCTACGGTGCCCAAGAGACCCAGTACTTC. As protein: CASSYGAQETQYF. Full variable domain (missing parts from reference TRBV7-3 and TRBJ2-5): GAGVSQTPSNKVTEKGKYVELRCDPISGHTALYWYRQSLGQGPEFLIYFQGTGAADDSGLPNDRFFAVRPEGSVSTLKIQRTERGDSAVYLCASSYGAQETQYFGPGTRLLVL.

V and J are TRBV2 and TRBJ2-1; tentatively, D is TRBD1 (5 bases). Trimming stripped 7 bases from V and 0 bases from J, with 13 bases between. The CDR3 has 15 amino acids. CDR1 is SNHLY, CDR2 FYNNEI, per germline. CDR3 DNA sequence: TGTGCCAGCATAAGGGGCGAGAGCTCCTACAATGAGCAGTTCTTC. Amino acids: CASIRGESSYNEQFF.

This sequence joins TRBV7-9 and TRBJ2-4, with D perhaps matching TRBD2 (6 bases). The CDR3 totals 16 residues. Trimming shortened V by 0 bases and J by 4 bases, and 13 bases separated the two germline ends. The germline V gene encodes CDR1 SEHNR and CDR2 FQNEAQ (reference sequence). CDR3 sequence (DNA): TGTGCCAGCAGCTTAGCATCGGCTAGCGAGAAAAACATTCAGTACTTC. It translates to CASSLASASEKNIQYF. The variable domain in full, completed from reference TRBV7-9 and TRBJ2-4, reads DTGVSQNPRHKITKRGQNVTFRCDPISEHNRLYWYRQTLGQGPEFLTYFQNEAQLEKSRLLSDRFSAERPKGSFSTLEIQRTEQGDSAMYLCASSLASASEKNIQYFGAGTRLSVL.

This chain uses TRBV6-6 with TRBJ1-1, with a weak D call TRBD1 (6 bases). Germline V gives CDR1 MNHNY, CDR2 SVGAGI (reference sequence). Trimming took off 3 bases at V and 4 bases at J, with 18 bases between the two ends. This CDR3 comprises 16 residues. The CDR3 nucleotides read TGTGCCAGCAGTTATTCGGGGGGCTCAGGACCCACTGAAGCTTTCTTT. This sequence encodes CASSYSGGSGPTEAFF.

The gene calls are TRBV12-3 or TRBV12-4 and TRBJ2-7; 7 bases fit TRBD1. Trimming took 3 bases from V and 6 from J; bases not matched to a gene: 5. The CDR3 totals 13 residues. CDR3 DNA sequence: TGTGCCAGCAGTTTCCTGGACAGGACCGAGCAGTACTTC. This codes for CASSFLDRTEQYF.

This rearrangement joins TRBV5-1 to TRBJ2-3; maybe TRBD2 (5 bases). The CDR3 totals 16 residues. V shed 0 bases and J shed 1 base, with 12 bases lying between them. Per the germline V gene, CDR1 is SGHRS and CDR2 is YFSETQ. The CDR3 nucleotides read TGCGCCAGCAGCTTGGGAGGGCTAGCCGGCACAGATACGCAGTATTTT. Protein product: CASSLGGLAGTDTQYF.

This clone was seen a single time. V and J are TRBV5-8 and TRBJ2-1, with 7 bases matching TRBD2. This CDR3 region has 17 residues. CDR1 and CDR2 (germline): SGHTS, YDEGEE. Trimming took 0 bases from V and 2 from J; bases not matched to a gene: 8. The CDR3 DNA reads as TGTGCCAGCAGCTTGGCCGGGAATAGCGGGCCCTACAATGAGCAGTTCTTC. This encodes CASSLAGNSGPYNEQFF.

This clone was recorded only once. The J gene is TRBJ2-5, the V gene TRBV5-4; TRBD2 aligns across 7 bases. The CDR3 covers 15 residues. In germline, CDR1 is SGHNT, CDR2 YYREEE (reference sequence). The V segment lost 5 bases and the J segment 5 bases; nucleotides outside the gene matches: 12. CDR3 loop: CASSPRGGAEETQYF. DNA for the CDR3: TGTGCCAGCAGTCCGCGGGGAGGGGCAGAGGAGACCCAGTACTTC.

The genes are TRBV28 and TRBJ1-5; possible D gene TRBD1, 6 bases. In germline, CDR1 is MDHEN, CDR2 SYDVKM. This CDR3 comprises 14 residues. V was clipped by 9 bases and J by 0 bases, with 12 bases between them. CDR3 sequence: CASQGQYSNQPQHF. The CDR3 nucleotides read TGTGCCAGTCAGGGGCAGTATAGCAATCAGCCCCAGCATTTT. Full variable domain (remainder filled in from reference TRBV28 and TRBJ1-5): DVKVTQSSRYLVKRTGEKVFLECVQDMDHENMFWYRQDPGLGLRLIYFSYDVKMKEKGDIPEGYSVSREKKERFSLILESASTNQTSMYLCASQGQYSNQPQHFGDGTRLSIL.

The CDR3 is CASRGSTGRLTQYF. The CDR3 nucleotides are TGTGCCAGCAGAGGTTCGACAGGTCGCTTGACCCAGTACTTC. The chain carries TRBV6-5 and TRBJ2-5, with D maybe TRBD1 (6 bases). CDR1 is MNHEY and CDR2 is SVGAGI in the germline V gene. The CDR3 spans 14 residues. V lost 6 bases and J 7 bases, leaving 18 bases between the germline ends.

As to this clone: Different DNA sequences within this sample yield the same CDR3. V usage is TRBV5-1 and J usage is TRBJ2-3; no reliable D call. The CDR3 has 14 residues. Germline lookup yields CDR1 SGHRS and CDR2 YFSETQ. V was cut by 0 bases and J by 3 bases, with 8 bases left in between. The chain's CDR3 is CASSLEGGTDTQYF. As DNA, the CDR3 is TGCGCCAGCAGCTTGGAGGGCGGAACAGATACGCAGTATTTT. The whole variable domain, remainder taken from reference TRBV5-1 and TRBJ2-3, is KAGVTQTPRYLIKTRGQQVTLSCSPISGHRSVSWYQQTPGQGLQFLFEYFSETQRNKGNFPGRFSGRQFSNSRSEMNVSTLELGDSALYLCASSLEGGTDTQYFGPGTRLTVL.